At least ten counts were recorded for the clone carrying this T cell receptor beta chain. Its antigen is not identified. Treatment was busulfan-fludarabine conditioning, a marrow graft, and cyclophosphamide on days +3 and +4. This CDR3 is 17 amino acids long. Germline loops: CDR1 LNHDA, CDR2 SQIVND (reference sequence). V lost 4 bases to trimming and J lost 2 bases; unmatched junction nucleotides: 8. The record originates from a study of T cells after posttransplantation cyclophosphamide. Study findings and constraints: Donor-recipient repertoire similarity was low at 1-2 months, rising over year one. Recipient CMV seropositivity and CMV reactivation strongly tracked TRB clonality. TRB overlap between skin or GI tissue T cells and blood was limited.

Here immunoSEQ multiplex PCR was the method, and the copy in TCRdb shows in-frame clones only, minus some. Reported are under 20,000 clones, none seen only once; the ten largest carry around 0.56%. The J gene is TRBJ2-1, the V gene TRBV19, with 10 bases matching TRBD2. The sequences come from PBMCs, collected after allogeneic stem cell transplant with posttransplant cyclophosphamide. This receptor was taken from a female patient in her 30s who received an allogeneic stem cell transplant from a related donor, was CMV-positive, and had no GVHD. Some T cells may possibly be graft donor cells. The CDR3 here is CASSTTGLAAAYNEQFF. CDR3 in DNA: TGTGCCAGTAGTACGACCGGACTAGCGGCAGCCTACAATGAGCAGTTCTTC. Full variable domain (outside the CDR3, taken from reference TRBV19 and TRBJ2-1): DGGITQSPKYLFRKEGQNVTLSCEQNLNHDAMYWYRQDPGQGLRLIYYSQIVNDFQKGDIAEGYSVSREKKESFPLTVTSAQKNPTAFYLCASSTTGLAAAYNEQFFGPGTRLTVL.